A selection of T cell receptor beta chains follows, all from one sample in a study of early T cells in non-severe SARS-CoV-2 infection. TCRdb independently ran MiXCR on the 5' RACE reads; one entry per CDR3 protein. In the table there are approximately 97,000 distinct CDR3 sequences, about an eighth of which are singletons. The sequenced material came from whole blood. These receptors were taken from an adult who was a healthcare worker with PCR-confirmed SARS-CoV-2 infection or an uninfected control (not recorded which). Each CDR3 is given with its conserved first and last residue. Each record gives: J gene, V gene, D gene, clone size, CDR3 protein, CDR3 DNA. The D gene is left open where the match is weak. Rows give clone size only sometimes, using once, few, many, or a class for an expanded clone.

>TRBJ2-1|TRBV28|TRBD2|few
CASSFARPTSGRYNEQFF
TGTGCCAGCAGTTTCGCGCGACCGACTAGCGGGAGATACAATGAGCAGTTCTTC
>TRBJ2-3|TRBV11-2|NA|few
CASSSQPGSDTQYF
TGTGCCAGCAGCTCACAGCCCGGATCGGATACGCAGTATTTT
>TRBJ2-3|TRBV5-4|TRBD2|many
CASSSIAGEKTDTQYF
TGTGCCAGCAGTTCTATAGCGGGAGAGAAGACAGATACGCAGTATTTT
>TRBJ2-3|TRBV11-2|TRBD2|few
CASSLDPPPASGDTQYF
TGTGCCAGCAGCTTAGATCCGCCGCCGGCTAGCGGGGATACGCAGTATTTT
>TRBJ2-5|TRBV12-3/TRBV12-4|NA|many
CASSARDGLPETQYF
TGTGCCAGCAGTGCCCGGGACGGACTACCGGAGACCCAGTACTTC
>TRBJ1-1|TRBV12-3/TRBV12-4|NA|many
CASRIRRTAEAFF
TGTGCCAGCAGAATAAGGAGAACAGCTGAAGCTTTCTTT
>TRBJ2-7|TRBV9|NA|NA
CASSSEGRREQYF
TGTGCCAGCAGCTCAGAGGGCCGGCGCGAGCAGTACTTC
>TRBJ1-3|TRBV7-6|NA|many
CASSRTGEATPKPYSGNTIYF
TGTGCCAGCAGCCGTACGGGGGAAGCAACTCCAAAGCCCTACTCTGGAAACACCATATATTTT
>TRBJ2-1|TRBV29-1|TRBD1|many
CSSQQGRYNEQFF
TGCAGCAGCCAACAGGGGCGATACAATGAGCAGTTCTTC
>TRBJ2-1|TRBV9|TRBD2|NA
CASSVARLLAGDNEQFF
TGTGCCAGCAGCGTAGCCCGGTTACTAGCGGGAGACAATGAGCAGTTCTTC
>TRBJ2-1|TRBV2|NA|few
CASSGVAVISYNEQFF
TGTGCCAGCAGTGGGGTAGCGGTGATTTCCTACAATGAGCAGTTCTTC
>TRBJ2-1|TRBV9|NA|NA
CASSLGTQFF
TGTGCCAGCAGTCTCGGGACTCAGTTCTTC
>TRBJ2-1|TRBV20-1|NA|many
CSATPPGNEQFF
TGCAGTGCCACCCCCCCGGGGAATGAGCAGTTCTTC
>TRBJ2-3|TRBV20-1|NA|few
CSAGWSTDTQYF
TGCAGTGCTGGGTGGAGCACAGATACGCAGTATTTT
>TRBJ2-2|TRBV4-3|NA|NA
CASSQEVLRAGELFF
TGCGCCAGCAGCCAAGAAGTCCTAAGGGCCGGGGAGCTGTTTTTT